This T cell receptor (beta chain) was observed in a study of cytomegalovirus exposure and HLA in healthy donors. The overall study: Approximately 81% of roughly 400 genotyped donors fell in the Caucasian-associated ancestry cluster. General study results and limits: In vitro, three CMV-associated chains proved specific for CMV antigens. A prior analysis recorded that most TCR beta V segments were productive about 87% or about 30% of the time. Other equally common chains were less clonally expanded than HLA-associated TCR beta chains, a later analysis showed.

A multiplex PCR was run with 60 Vbeta primers and 13 Jbeta primers. Measured with immunoSEQ multiplex PCR; TCRdb has only the in-frame clones, and not every one. The table has some 150,000 clones, approximately 78% seen once. This clone occurred a few times. What it binds is unknown. Germline lookup yields CDR1 LNHDA and CDR2 SQIVND (reference sequence). The V and J ends lost 9 bases and 4 bases, in that order; junction bases with no gene match: 4. The CDR3 totals 14 residues. The chain uses TRBV19 and TRBJ1-6; TRBD1 aligns across 9 bases. Sequenced sample: PBMCs. The TCR was taken from a woman aged 25 to 39 in good health and CMV-seropositive. The CDR3 here is CASRTGAYNSPLHF. The DNA for the CDR3 is TGTGCCAGCCGGACAGGGGCATATAATTCACCCCTCCACTTT.